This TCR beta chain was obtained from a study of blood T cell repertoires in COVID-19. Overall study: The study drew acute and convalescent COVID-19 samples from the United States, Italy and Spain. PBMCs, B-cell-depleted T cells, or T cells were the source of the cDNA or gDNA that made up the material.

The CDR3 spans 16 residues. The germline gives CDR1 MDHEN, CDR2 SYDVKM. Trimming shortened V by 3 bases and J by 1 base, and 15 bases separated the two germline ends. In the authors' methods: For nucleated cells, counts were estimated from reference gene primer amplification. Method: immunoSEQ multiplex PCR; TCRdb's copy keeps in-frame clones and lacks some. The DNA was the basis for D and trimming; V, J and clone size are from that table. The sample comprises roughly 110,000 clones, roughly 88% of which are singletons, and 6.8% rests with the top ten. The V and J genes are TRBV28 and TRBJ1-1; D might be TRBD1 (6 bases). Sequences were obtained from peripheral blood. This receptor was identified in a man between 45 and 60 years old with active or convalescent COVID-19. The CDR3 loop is CASSLHPQGPNTEAFF. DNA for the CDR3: TGTGCCAGCAGTTTGCATCCACAGGGACCGAACACTGAAGCTTTCTTT.